This T cell receptor (beta chain) is drawn from a study of shared clonotypes between healthy human individuals. A note on this clone: Its antigen is unknown.

General observations from the study: Generally, naive subsets came out with larger estimated richness than memory subsets.

Each cell subset's genomic DNA was divided evenly among several immunoSEQ plates. TCRdb keeps only in-frame clones here, not all; method: immunoSEQ multiplex PCR. The table includes about 2.4 million clones, approximately 94% detected once. Study donors comprised healthy, HIV-negative adults devoid of recent acute infection or vaccination. The donors were all Caucasian adults (living in Nashville, Tennessee). Between the trimmed V and J ends, which lost 4 bases and 1 base, there was a span of 22 bases. The CDR3 sequence is 18 residues long. The germline CDR1 and CDR2 sequences are MGHDK and SYGVNS. The receptor comes from a man younger than 35 in good health. Some clones in this sample may be carry-over from other donors' samples. The source material was naive CD4+ T cells from PBMCs. Subset of the sample: CD45RA+ positively selected. The chain has TRBV25-1 and TRBJ1-2; D not certain. The CDR3, as DNA: TGTGCCAGCAGTGGGTCGTCGCCTCTTCGGACGATTAACTATGGCTACACCTTC. Protein sequence: CASSGSSPLRTINYGYTF.